This T cell receptor (beta chain) was retrieved from a study of T cell clusters in autoimmune cytopenias. Looked up from germline, CDR1 is LGHNA and CDR2 is YSLEER. The CDR3 extends over 15 amino acids. TRB rearrangements were amplified by touch-down multiplex PCR with mixed TRB-A/B primers. TCRdb re-called the multiplex PCR reads; one entry per CDR3 protein, DNA not given. This repertoire includes about 6,100 distinct CDR3 sequences. Each sample's input was 250 ng genomic DNA, some 38,000 genome equivalents. The sample also formed part of further work on T cell repertoires in aging, cancer and after chemotherapy.

The receptor was derived from a human donor in good health. The sequencing input was peripheral blood. The V and J genes are TRBV4-3 and TRBJ1-1; without DNA, the TCRdb call of TRBD1 cannot be checked. This CDR3 is CASSQEGTGRTEAFF.